The 18 T cell receptor beta chains below were found in one sample sequenced in a study of beta chain features in type 1 diabetes. cDNA synthesis used the whole RNA isolate, giving expressed TCRB sequences. Produced via immunoSEQ multiplex PCR; TCRdb's table is partial and in-frame only. Of a few hundred thousand clones detected, under 20% appear once; the ten largest clones hold about 0.092%. Study-wide results and limits: Moderate but significant shortening of TCRB CDR3s was recorded in all four CD4+ subsets from Type 1 diabetes patients.

These receptors have no known antigen. The sequenced material came from naive CD4+ T cells from blood. Receptors were obtained from a man aged 25-45 years with type 1 diabetes.

This chain links TRBV11-2 with TRBJ2-1, with a possible D match to TRBD1 (5 bases). Germline loops: CDR1 SGHAT, CDR2 FQNNGV. V lost 5 bases to trimming and J lost 0 bases, with 17 bases between them. The CDR3 has 17 residues. CDR3 residues: CASSPIVGLSSYNEQFF. DNA of the CDR3: TGTGCCAGCAGCCCGATAGTGGGGCTGAGCTCCTACAATGAGCAGTTCTTC.

V gene TRBV7-2 combines with J gene TRBJ2-7; possibly TRBD1 or TRBD2 for D (6 bases each). V lost 1 base and J lost 4, with 14 bases in between. CDR3 length: 15 residues. In germline, CDR1 is SGHTA, CDR2 FQGNSA. The CDR3 nucleotides read TGTGCCAGCAGCTTAGGCCCTGGGGGGCATTACGAGCAGTACTTC. This sequence encodes CASSLGPGGHYEQYF.

The V gene is TRBV7-9, the J gene TRBJ2-3, with D uncertain. V was trimmed by 1 base and J by 4 bases, leaving 6 bases between them. The germline V gene encodes CDR1 SEHNR and CDR2 FQNEAQ (reference sequence). There are 13 residues in the CDR3. The CDR3 here is CASSLVQPDTQYF. In DNA form, the CDR3 reads TGTGCCAGCAGCTTAGTACAGCCAGATACGCAGTATTTT.

This clone came up a few times. The same CDR3 arises from other DNA sequences in this sample as well. This rearrangement joins TRBV29-1 to TRBJ2-3; D gene ambiguous. Trimming stripped 5 bases from V and 0 bases from J, with 6 bases between. Germline CDR1 is SQVTM and CDR2 is ANQGSEA. This CDR3 is 12 amino acids long. The CDR3 coding sequence is TGCAGCGTTAGGGCTAGCACAGATACGCAGTATTTT. Protein: CSVRASTDTQYF.

This clone was observed a few times. The chain employs TRBV30 and TRBJ1-5; the match to TRBD1 covers 11 bases. CDR3 length equals 15 residues. V was clipped by 4 bases and J by 7 bases; unmatched bases: 9. Germline V gene data show CDR1 as GTSNPN and CDR2 as SVGIG (reference sequence). The CDR3 protein is CAWTLGQGAGQPQHF. In DNA form, the CDR3 reads TGTGCCTGGACTCTTGGACAGGGGGCTGGACAGCCCCAGCATTTT.

This clone was seen a handful of times. This chain joins TRBV14 and TRBJ1-1; maybe TRBD1 (6 bases). The CDR3 length is 13 residues. Trimming stripped 6 bases from V and 4 bases from J, with 12 bases between. The germline gives CDR1 SGHDN, CDR2 FVKESK. CDR3 nucleotides: TGTGCCAGCAGACCTCAGGGGTTCACTGAAGCTTTCTTT. The encoded protein is CASRPQGFTEAFF.

The V and J genes are TRBV4-1 and TRBJ2-6; D unresolved. Germline V CDR1 and CDR2: MGHRA, YSYEKL. V was shortened by 0 bases and J by 0 bases, with 15 bases between the two germline ends. CDR3 length equals 19 residues. The CDR3 DNA is TGCGCCAGCAGCCAAGAACAAGGCGGTAGAATCTCTGGGGCCAACGTCCTGACTTTC. Its translation is CASSQEQGGRISGANVLTF.

This clone was counted a few times. This chain connects TRBV5-4 to TRBJ2-3, with D possibly matching TRBD1 (6 bases). The CDR3 consists of 11 residues. The V and J ends lost 8 bases and 4 bases respectively, with 8 bases between them. Per the germline V gene, CDR1 is SGHNT and CDR2 is YYREEE (reference sequence). CDR3 amino acids: CASTGSDTQYF. The CDR3 region has the DNA TGTGCCAGTACAGGGTCAGATACGCAGTATTTT.

The CDR3 DNA reads as TGTGCCAGCAGTGCCTTTAGCGGGGACACAGATACGCAGTATTTT. Translated, it gives CASSAFSGDTDTQYF. The chain couples TRBV28 to TRBJ2-3, with TRBD2 matching over 8 bases. The CDR3 has 15 residues. Trimming cost V 5 bases and J 2 bases; bases outside gene matches: 6. From germline, CDR1 is MDHEN and CDR2 SYDVKM.

CDR3 sequence (DNA): TGTGCCAGCAGCTTGCAGGGGGCGCAAGCCGACGAGCAGTACTTC. This codes for CASSLQGAQADEQYF. This chain connects TRBV7-9 to TRBJ2-7, with 8 positions matching TRBD1. Trimming took 3 bases from V and 5 from J; bases not matched to a gene: 9. From germline, CDR1 is SEHNR and CDR2 FQNEAQ (reference sequence). The CDR3 is 15 residues long.

This clone was counted between two and nine times. J is TRBJ2-1 and V is TRBV30; 7 nucleotides match TRBD2. The J segment lost 8 bases and the V segment lost 2 bases, leaving 12 bases of the junction unmatched. CDR1 is GTSNPN, CDR2 SVGIG, per germline (reference sequence). The CDR3 spans 15 residues. As DNA, the CDR3 is TGTGCCTGGAGTTTGGGTGGCGGGAGTCCCTATGAGCAGTTCTTC. It yields the protein CAWSLGGGSPYEQFF.

This clone was found a few times. The chain combines TRBV29-1 with TRBJ1-1; no firm D call. The germline V gene encodes CDR1 SQVTM and CDR2 ANQGSEA. Trimming shortened V by 8 bases and J by 12 bases, and 25 bases separated the two germline ends. The CDR3 has 13 residues. The CDR3 spells CSSTTLSGYSTFF. CDR3 nucleotide sequence: TGCAGCTCCACGACCCTCTCCGGGTACTCGACTTTCTTT.

Only a few counts were recorded for this clone. V is TRBV2 and J is TRBJ2-3; D remains unclear. V lost 5 bases, J lost 2 bases, and 17 bases lay in between. This CDR3 comprises 16 residues. Germline V gives CDR1 SNHLY, CDR2 FYNNEI. This CDR3 reads CASSPSRGRATDTQYF. The CDR3 DNA sequence: TGTGCCAGCAGTCCCTCGCGAGGAAGGGCCACAGATACGCAGTATTTT.

This chain links TRBV2 with TRBJ2-7, with 8 bases aligning to TRBD2. With V trimmed by 2 bases and J by 3 bases, 3 bases remained unmatched. The CDR3 has 14 residues. Looked up from germline, CDR1 is SNHLY and CDR2 is FYNNEI. CDR3 amino acids: CASSEPSGSYEQYF. The CDR3, as DNA: TGTGCCAGCAGTGAACCCAGCGGGAGCTACGAGCAGTACTTC.

The J gene is TRBJ2-7, the V gene TRBV28; TRBD1 matches 9 bases. The germline CDR1 and CDR2 sequences are MDHEN and SYDVKM. The CDR3 totals 14 residues. V shed 6 bases, J shed 3 bases, and the junction held 6 bases outside the gene matches. The CDR3, as DNA: TGTGCCAGCAGCCGGACAGGGGCCCTCTACGAGCAGTACTTC. Its translation is CASSRTGALYEQYF.

This chain connects TRBV28 to TRBJ1-1; 9 bases line up with TRBD1. The CDR3 covers 15 residues. V shed 5 bases, J shed 3 bases, and the junction held 7 bases outside the gene matches. Germline lookup yields CDR1 MDHEN and CDR2 SYDVKM. This chain's CDR3 is CASSPPGQGDTEAFF. CDR3 sequence (DNA): TGTGCCAGCAGTCCCCCGGGACAGGGCGACACTGAAGCTTTCTTT.

This clone has only a few counts. The sample carries other DNA sequences with the same CDR3. The V gene is TRBV7-2, the J gene TRBJ1-5; no reliable D call. With 5 bases removed from V and 2 bases from J, the gap between germline ends came to 7 bases. This CDR3 is 13 amino acids long. Germline CDR1 and CDR2: SGHTA and FQGNSA. This CDR3 is CASSPRGNQPQHF. In DNA, the CDR3 is TGTGCCAGCAGCCCTCGGGGCAATCAGCCCCAGCATTTT.

This clone was found a few times. The gene calls are TRBV28 and TRBJ1-2, with D tentatively TRBD1 (5 bases). In germline, CDR1 is MDHEN, CDR2 SYDVKM. This CDR3 is 14 amino acids long. Trimming took 4 bases from V and 5 from J, leaving 14 bases between them. This CDR3 reads CASSSSGLGYGYTF. CDR3 DNA: TGTGCCAGCAGTTCCTCGGGACTTGGGTATGGCTACACCTTC.